These 6 T cell receptor beta chains originate from one sample sequenced in a study of blood T cell repertoires in COVID-19. Libraries were prepared by immunoSEQ multiplex PCR; TCRdb keeps only in-frame clonotypes and omits some of them. This sample has tens of thousands of clones, with approximately 81% found just once. Sequencing input: peripheral blood. All receptors come from a man aged 55-75 years in a cohort sampled during active COVID-19.

The chain combines TRBV5-1 with TRBJ2-2, with D tentatively TRBD2 (6 bases). Germline CDR1 SGHRS, CDR2 YFSETQ. Deletions cut 3 bases from V and 6 bases from J, with 9 bases between. CDR3 size: 13 residues. This CDR3 reads CASSSWGAGELFF. In DNA form, the CDR3 reads TGCGCCAGCAGCTCCTGGGGGGCCGGGGAGCTGTTTTTT.

The chain recombines TRBV11-2 with TRBJ2-3; D perhaps matches TRBD2 (5 bases). V was pared by 4 bases and J by 0 bases, with 17 bases between. This CDR3 contains 17 residues. Germline CDR1 and CDR2: SGHAT and FQNNGV. The CDR3 sequence is CASSSYYSASSTDTQYF. The CDR3 DNA follows: TGTGCCAGCAGCTCGTACTATAGCGCTTCTAGCACAGATACGCAGTATTTT.

This chain links TRBV24-1 with TRBJ2-7; TRBD1 might be the D (5 bases). The germline CDR1 and CDR2 sequences are KGHDR and SFDVKD. This CDR3 is built from 17 residues. Trimming took off 3 bases at V and 2 bases at J, with 19 bases between the two ends. In DNA form, the CDR3 reads TGTGCCACCAGTGATCCTACCCACGGCAGGGCCCCCTACGAGCAGTACTTC. It is translated as CATSDPTHGRAPYEQYF.

This sequence joins TRBV28 and TRBJ2-7, with a weak D call TRBD2 (5 bases). The CDR3 extends over 12 amino acids. Germline V gene lookup returns CDR1 MDHEN and CDR2 SYDVKM. V was trimmed by 7 bases and J by 2 bases, leaving 9 bases between them. The CDR3 reads CASNEGPYEQYF. CDR3 DNA sequence: TGTGCCAGCAACGAGGGTCCCTACGAGCAGTACTTC.

This clone appeared once. The genes are TRBV3-1 (or the pseudogene TRBV3-2) and TRBJ2-5; the D gene is possibly TRBD2 (6 bases). The CDR3 consists of 15 residues. V was trimmed by 4 bases and J by 5 bases, leaving 17 bases between them. Germline V gene lookup returns CDR1 LGHDT and CDR2 YNNKEL (reference sequence). The CDR3 region has the DNA TGTGCCAGCAGCCCCGCGACCGGGACTGGGGAGACCCAGTACTTC. Translated, it gives CASSPATGTGETQYF.

The rearrangement uses TRBV19 and TRBJ1-4; 11 bases are shared with TRBD1. The CDR3 loop spans 15 amino acids. Germline V gene data show CDR1 as LNHDA and CDR2 as SQIVND (reference sequence). The trim removed 10 bases at V and 3 bases at J, leaving 7 bases unmatched. Here the CDR3 reads CATRDRGSANEKLFF. The CDR3 region has the DNA TGTGCCACCCGGGACAGGGGGTCGGCTAATGAAAAACTGTTTTTT. Drawing the rest from reference TRBV19 and TRBJ1-4, the complete variable domain is DGGITQSPKYLFRKEGQNVTLSCEQNLNHDAMYWYRQDPGQGLRLIYYSQIVNDFQKGDIAEGYSVSREKKESFPLTVTSAQKNPTAFYLCATRDRGSANEKLFFGSGTQLSVL.